This T cell receptor (beta chain) was identified in a study of response to subunit inactivated influenza vaccine. Study observations and caveats: There was a suggestion from the authors that each seasonal influenza vaccination recruits few new T cells.

TCRdb re-analysed the RT-PCR reads in MiXCR, keeping a single row per CDR3 protein. The table has more than 700,000 distinct CDR3 sequences, approximately 21% seen once. The CDR3 is 18 residues long. V was pared by 4 bases and J by 0 bases, with 16 bases between. Germline loops: CDR1 SGHVS, CDR2 FNYEAQ. About this clonotype: Its antigen is as yet unknown.

The receptor was isolated from a man aged 50 or older who received an inactivated influenza vaccine. The V call is TRBV7-6, the J call TRBJ2-6; perhaps TRBD2 as D (6 bases). Sequenced material: PBMCs from blood, taken more than 4 days after vaccination. CDR3 nucleotide sequence: TGTGCCAGCAGCTCGAGCTGGGGCGGGGACTCTGGGGCCAACGTCCTGACTTTC. It is translated as CASSSSWGGDSGANVLTF. Complete variable domain (other parts from reference TRBV7-6 and TRBJ2-6): GAGVSQSPRYKVTKRGQDVALRCDPISGHVSLYWYRQALGQGPEFLTYFNYEAQQDKSGLPNDRFSAERPEGSISTLTIQRTEQRDSAMYRCASSSSWGGDSGANVLTFGAGSRLTVL.